A single sample gave rise to the 6 T cell receptor beta chains below, sequenced in a study of blood T cell repertoires in COVID-19. The data were produced by immunoSEQ multiplex PCR, yet TCRdb's version contains in-frame clones alone and is incomplete. The table lists under 400,000 clones, 86% of them singletons, with about 4.2% in the top ten. Input material: PBMCs or T cells enriched from blood (not recorded which). The receptors were sampled from a woman in her thirties or forties with acute COVID-19.

CDR3 residues: CASARQGSSYEQYF. The CDR3 DNA reads TGTGCCAGCGCACGACAGGGGAGCTCCTACGAGCAGTACTTC. The V call is TRBV6-5, the J call TRBJ2-7; the match to TRBD1 covers 8 bases. CDR1 is MNHEY and CDR2 is SVGAGI in the germline V gene. The CDR3 is 14 amino acids. V trimming: 8 bases; J trimming: 0 bases; junction bases outside the gene matches: 6.

V is TRBV6-1 and J is TRBJ1-5, with a possible D match to TRBD1 (5 bases). The CDR3 consists of 15 residues. CDR1 is MNHNS and CDR2 is SASEGT in the germline V gene. Trimming took 3 bases from V and 6 from J, leaving 15 bases between them. The DNA for the CDR3 is TGTGCCAGCAGTGACAAGCCAGGGTTTCCTCAGCCCCAGCATTTT. This encodes CASSDKPGFPQPQHF.

This clone showed up just once. This chain links TRBV7-9 with TRBJ1-1; 8 bases are a match to TRBD1. CDR1 is SEHNR, CDR2 FQNEAQ, per germline (reference sequence). The CDR3 runs to 16 residues. The J segment lost 0 bases and the V segment lost 1 base, leaving 4 bases of the junction unmatched. This CDR3 is CASSLVYRGMNTEAFF. The CDR3 nucleotides read TGTGCCAGCAGCTTAGTTTACAGGGGGATGAACACTGAAGCTTTCTTT.

The chain joins TRBV6-5 to TRBJ2-5; 7 positions agree with TRBD1. The CDR3 totals 15 residues. Germline lookup yields CDR1 MNHEY and CDR2 SVGAGI. The trim removed 2 bases at V and 1 base at J, leaving 4 bases unmatched. The CDR3 sequence is CASSYGRDSQETQYF. CDR3 nucleotides: TGTGCCAGCAGTTACGGCAGGGACAGCCAAGAGACCCAGTACTTC.

The rearrangement joins TRBV14 to TRBJ2-3, with TRBD2 matching 7 bases. Trimming took 0 bases from V and 0 from J; bases not matched to a gene: 3. There are 16 residues in the CDR3. Germline values: CDR1 SGHDN, CDR2 FVKESK. The CDR3 protein is CASSQDRRGSTDTQYF. For the CDR3, the DNA is TGTGCCAGCAGCCAAGATCGGCGGGGGAGCACAGATACGCAGTATTTT.

Here the CDR3 DNA reads TGTGCCAGCAGCTTCCTAGCGGGAGCAGGGGCCAAAAACATTCAGTACTTC. Translation gives CASSFLAGAGAKNIQYF. V is TRBV7-2 and J is TRBJ2-4, with 10 positions matching TRBD2. Germline loops: CDR1 SGHTA, CDR2 FQGNSA. The V and J ends lost 3 bases and 1 base, in that order; junction bases with no gene match: 6. The CDR3 totals 17 residues. Based on the CDR3 plus reference TRBV7-2 and TRBJ2-4, the full variable domain is GAGVSQSPSNKVTEKGKDVELRCDPISGHTALYWYRQSLGQGLEFLIYFQGNSAPDKSGLPSDRFSAERTGGSVSTLTIQRTQQEDSAVYLCASSFLAGAGAKNIQYFGAGTRLSVL.